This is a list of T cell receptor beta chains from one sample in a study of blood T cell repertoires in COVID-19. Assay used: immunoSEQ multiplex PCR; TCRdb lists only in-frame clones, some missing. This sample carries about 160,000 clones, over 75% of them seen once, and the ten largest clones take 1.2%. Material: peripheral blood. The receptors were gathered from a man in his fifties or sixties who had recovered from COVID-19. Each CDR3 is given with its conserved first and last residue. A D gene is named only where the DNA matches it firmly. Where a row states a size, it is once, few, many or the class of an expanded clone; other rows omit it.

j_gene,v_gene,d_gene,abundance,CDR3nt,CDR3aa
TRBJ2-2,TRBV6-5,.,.,TGTGCCAGCAGTTACTCGACTCCCAGTAACACCGGGGAGCTGTTTTTT,CASSYSTPSNTGELFF
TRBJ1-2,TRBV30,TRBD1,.,TGTGCCTGGAGTGTACTGGACAGGACCTATGGCTACACCTTC,CAWSVLDRTYGYTF
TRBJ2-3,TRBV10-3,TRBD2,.,TGTGCCATCAGTGCCCCCGGGACTAGCGGGGGGGCTGGAAGCACAGATACGCAGTATTTT,CAISAPGTSGGAGSTDTQYF
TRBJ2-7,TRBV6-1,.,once,TGTGCCAGCAGTGAAAGGTGGGCGAAGAACACCTACGAGCAGTACTTC,CASSERWAKNTYEQYF
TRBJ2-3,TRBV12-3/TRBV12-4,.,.,TGTGCCAGCAGTTCGGGTTGGACAGATACGCAGTATTTT,CASSSGWTDTQYF
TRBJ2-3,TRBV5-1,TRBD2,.,TGCGCCAGCAGCTTGGACAAAACTAGCGGGGGGGATACGCAGTATTTT,CASSLDKTSGGDTQYF
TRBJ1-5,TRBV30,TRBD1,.,TGTGCCCTTACAGGGGGGGGCAATCAGCCCCAGCATTTT,CALTGGGNQPQHF
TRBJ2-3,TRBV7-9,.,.,TGTGCCAGCAGCCGGAGGGCGGCCATCACAGATACGCAGTATTTT,CASSRRAAITDTQYF
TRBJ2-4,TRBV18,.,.,TGTGCCAGCTCACAAGACAGGAAAGTAGCCAAAAACATTCAGTACTTC,CASSQDRKVAKNIQYF
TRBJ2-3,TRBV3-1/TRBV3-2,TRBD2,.,TGTGCCAGCAGCCCCCTAGCGGGGGGTATTTCTAGCACAGATACGCAGTATTTT,CASSPLAGGISSTDTQYF
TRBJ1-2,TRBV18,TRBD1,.,TGTGCCAGCTCCCGAGGCCAGGGGGAGTCGAACTATGGCTACACCTTC,CASSRGQGESNYGYTF
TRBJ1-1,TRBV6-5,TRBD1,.,TGTGCCAGCAGCGTGACAGGGGGCGAGACTGAAGCTTTCTTT,CASSVTGGETEAFF
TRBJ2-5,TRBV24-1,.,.,TGTGCCACCAGTGATGCACAGGGTTTTGAGGAGACCCAGTACTTC,CATSDAQGFEETQYF
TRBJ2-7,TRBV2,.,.,TGTGCCAGCAACGAGGGTTTAACCTACGAGCAGTACTTC,CASNEGLTYEQYF
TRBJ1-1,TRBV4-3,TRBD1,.,TGCGCCAGCAGCCAAGGACAGGGCTGGGACACTGAAGCTTTCTTT,CASSQGQGWDTEAFF
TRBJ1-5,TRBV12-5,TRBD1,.,TGTGCTAGTGGTCCCGGGACAGAATATCAGCCCCAGCATTTT,CASGPGTEYQPQHF
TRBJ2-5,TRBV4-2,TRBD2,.,TGTGCCAGCAGCCCTCAAGCGGGGGCCACCCGCGGAGAGACCCAGTACTTC,CASSPQAGATRGETQYF
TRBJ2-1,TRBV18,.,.,TGTGCCAGCTCAGGACTGGATCAGGCTGAGCAGTTCTTC,CASSGLDQAEQFF
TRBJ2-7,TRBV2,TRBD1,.,TGTGCCAGCAGTACCGGGACAGGGGGATTCTACGAGCAGTACTTC,CASSTGTGGFYEQYF
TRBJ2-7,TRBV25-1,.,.,TGTGCCAGCAGCCCTACAGGGTTCGACGAGCAGTACTTC,CASSPTGFDEQYF
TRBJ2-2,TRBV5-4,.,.,TGTGCCAGCAGCTTCAACGGCGGGGAGCTGTTTTTT,CASSFNGGELFF
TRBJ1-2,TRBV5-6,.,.,TGTGCCAGCAGCTTCCCCTCGGGTGGCTACACCTTC,CASSFPSGGYTF
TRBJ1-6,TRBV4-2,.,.,TGTGCCAGCAGCCAAGAGTCCAGAGGCTCACCCCTCCACTTT,CASSQESRGSPLHF
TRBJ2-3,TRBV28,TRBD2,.,TGTGCCAGCAGTTTGGGGGGGGGTGCAGATACGCAGTATTTT,CASSLGGGADTQYF
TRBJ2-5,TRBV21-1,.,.,TGTGCCAGCAGCGGGGGGAGGGGCGTATCCCGCCAAGAGACCCAGTACTTC,CASSGGRGVSRQETQYF
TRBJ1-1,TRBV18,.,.,TGTGCCAGCTCACCACGTCCGGAGGGCACTGAAGCTTTCTTT,CASSPRPEGTEAFF
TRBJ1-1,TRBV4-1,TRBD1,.,TGCGCCAGCAGCCAAGATGGAGGGCAGGGGGCAGAGTTGACTGAAGCTTTCTTT,CASSQDGGQGAELTEAFF
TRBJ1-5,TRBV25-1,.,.,TGTGCCAGCAGTGAAGGGGCAGTCCCCCAGCCCCAGCATTTT,CASSEGAVPQPQHF
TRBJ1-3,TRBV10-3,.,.,TGTGCCATCTCCGGTACTGGAAACACCATATATTTT,CAISGTGNTIYF
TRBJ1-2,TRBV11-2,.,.,TGTGCCAGCAGCGAACAGAACTATGGCTACACCTTC,CASSEQNYGYTF
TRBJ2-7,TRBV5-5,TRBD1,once,TGTGCCAGCAGCTTGACAGGGGACCGTGTGGGCGAGCAGTACTTC,CASSLTGDRVGEQYF
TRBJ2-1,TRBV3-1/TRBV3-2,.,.,TGTGCCAGCAGCCAGGACACGAGCTCCTACAATGAGCAGTTCTTC,CASSQDTSSYNEQFF
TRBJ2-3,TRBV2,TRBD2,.,TGTGCCAGCAGTGAAGGGACTAGCGGGGGGGGAACAGATACGCAGTATTTT,CASSEGTSGGGTDTQYF
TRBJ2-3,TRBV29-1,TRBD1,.,TGCAGCGTGAGGACAGGGGAGGATGCAGATACGCAGTATTTT,CSVRTGEDADTQYF
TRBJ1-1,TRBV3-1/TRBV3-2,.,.,TGTGCCAGCAGCCAAGATGGGCGGGCACTTAGGTGG,CASSQDGRALRW
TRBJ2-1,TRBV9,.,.,TGTGCCAGCAGCGTCCAAAGCGGCGGGGACAATGAGCAGTTCTTC,CASSVQSGGDNEQFF
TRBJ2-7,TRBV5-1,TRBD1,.,TGCGCCAGCAGCTTGGAGGGGACAGGGGGCTGGGAAGAGCAGTACTTC,CASSLEGTGGWEEQYF
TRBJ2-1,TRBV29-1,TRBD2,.,TGCAGCGCCGGGACTAGCGGGAAGCAGTTCTTC,CSAGTSGKQFF
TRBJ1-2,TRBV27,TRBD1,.,TGTGCCAGCAGGGACAGGGTCGACGGCTACACCTTC,CASRDRVDGYTF
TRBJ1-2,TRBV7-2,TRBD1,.,TGTGCCAGCAGCCAGACAGGGGCCGGGGGCTACACCTTC,CASSQTGAGGYTF
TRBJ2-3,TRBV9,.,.,TGTGCCAGCAGCCCAACTGCGGGACTCGTGAGAACAGATACGCAGTATTTT,CASSPTAGLVRTDTQYF